This T cell receptor (beta chain) appears in the sequencing data of a study of T cell repertoires in cytomegalovirus infection. In the study overall: Evidence of both CMV infection and a matching HLA type came from public TCR beta signatures.

V lost 8 bases, J lost 0 bases, and 16 bases lay in between. The CDR3 is made up of 15 amino acids. The sample holds a few counts of this clonotype. TCRdb independently ran MiXCR on the reads; one entry per CDR3 protein. The data show around 310,000 distinct CDR3 sequences, with about a sixth seen just once and about 11% held by the top ten. The chain is built from TRBV12-3 or TRBV12-4 and TRBJ2-5; weak D call: TRBD2 (6 bases). The receptor comes from a human donor in good health (CMV status not recorded). Some clones in this sample may be carry-over from other donors' samples. The sequenced sample consisted of PBMCs. CDR3 loop: CASVSGAGHQETQYF. CDR3 coding DNA: TGTGCCAGCGTCTCGGGAGCGGGCCACCAAGAGACCCAGTACTTC.